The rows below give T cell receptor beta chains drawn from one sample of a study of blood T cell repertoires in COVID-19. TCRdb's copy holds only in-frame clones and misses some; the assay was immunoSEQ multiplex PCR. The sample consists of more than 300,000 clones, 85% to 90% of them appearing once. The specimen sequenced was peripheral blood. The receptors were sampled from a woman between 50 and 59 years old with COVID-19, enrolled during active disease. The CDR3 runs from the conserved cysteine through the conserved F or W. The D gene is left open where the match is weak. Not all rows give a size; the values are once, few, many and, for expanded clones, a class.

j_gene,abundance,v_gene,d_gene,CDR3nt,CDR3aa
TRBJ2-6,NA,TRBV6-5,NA,TGTGCCAGCAGGGGACATCTCACCCTGTACGTCCTGACTTTC,CASRGHLTLYVLTF
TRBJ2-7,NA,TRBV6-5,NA,TGTGCCAGCAGTTACACTTACAGGGTGATTTCCTACGAGCAGTACTTC,CASSYTYRVISYEQYF
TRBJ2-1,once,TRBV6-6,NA,TGTGCCAGCAGCCAAGCCCTTTGGAGCTCCTACAATGAGCAGTTCTTC,CASSQALWSSYNEQFF
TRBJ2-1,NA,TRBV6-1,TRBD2,TGTGCCAGCAGTGCCGAGCGGGAGGGCCTTGAGAGTTACAATGAGCAGTTCTTC,CASSAEREGLESYNEQFF
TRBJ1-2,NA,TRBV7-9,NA,TGTGCCAGCAGCCCCGTCACCTTC,CASSPVTF
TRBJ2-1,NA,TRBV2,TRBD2,TGTGCCAGCAGTACCTCCCCTCCCGGGACTAGCGGGAGGCTGGTCTTC,CASSTSPPGTSGRLVF
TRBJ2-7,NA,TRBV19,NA,TGTGCCAGTAGTCGTTGGGACACCCTCCAGGAGCAGTACTTC,CASSRWDTLQEQYF
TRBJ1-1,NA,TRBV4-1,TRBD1,TGCGCCAGCAGCCAGCAGGACAGGGGAATGAACACTGAAGCTTTCTTT,CASSQQDRGMNTEAFF
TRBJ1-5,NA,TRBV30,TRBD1,TGTGCCTCGGGACAGGGGGAAACCCTGTCTCCTCTTAGCAATCAGCCCCAGCATTTT,CASGQGETLSPLSNQPQHF
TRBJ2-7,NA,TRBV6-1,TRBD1,TGTGCCAGCAGTGAATTGTCCGGGACAGGGGTCTACGAGCAGTACTTC,CASSELSGTGVYEQYF
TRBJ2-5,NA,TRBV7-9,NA,TGTGCCAGCAGCTCTTCCCGGACTCTCGAGGGAGAGACCCAGTACTTC,CASSSSRTLEGETQYF
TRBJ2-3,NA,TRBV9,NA,TGTGCCAGCAGCCTCACCTCGGAGGTGGCAGCTACGCAGTATTTT,CASSLTSEVAATQYF
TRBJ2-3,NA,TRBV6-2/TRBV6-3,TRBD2,TGTGCCAGCAGTTACTCAAGGTCGCCTGCGGGAGACCTGGACGATACGCAGTATTTT,CASSYSRSPAGDLDDTQYF
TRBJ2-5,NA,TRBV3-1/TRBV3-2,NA,TGTGCCAGCAATCCAACAGGGATGGGGACCCAGTACTTC,CASNPTGMGTQYF
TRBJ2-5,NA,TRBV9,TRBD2,TGTGCCAGCAGCCCTCAAATCGGGACTAGCGGGAGCGGGATACAAGAGACCCAGTACTTC,CASSPQIGTSGSGIQETQYF
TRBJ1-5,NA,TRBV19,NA,TGTGCCAGTAGCCTATATTGGGGGGGTCAGCCCCAGCATTTT,CASSLYWGGQPQHF
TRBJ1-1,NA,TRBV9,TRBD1,TGTGCCAGCAGCGACGGGACAGGGGGCACTGAAGCTTTCTTT,CASSDGTGGTEAFF
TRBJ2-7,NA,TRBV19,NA,TGTGCCAGCAGCCGACAGGCCTCATCCTACGAGCAGTACTTC,CASSRQASSYEQYF
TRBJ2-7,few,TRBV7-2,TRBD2,TGTGCCAGCAGCTTAAAGGGCGGGAGCTTTTCCTACGAGCAGTACTTC,CASSLKGGSFSYEQYF
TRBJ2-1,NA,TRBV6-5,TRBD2,TGTGCCAGCAGTTCAAAACTAGCGGAGACTTACAATGAGCAGTTCTTC,CASSSKLAETYNEQFF
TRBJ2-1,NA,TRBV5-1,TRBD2,TGCGCCAGCAGCTTTGGGACCGGGACTAGTGAATACAATGAGCAGTTCTTC,CASSFGTGTSEYNEQFF
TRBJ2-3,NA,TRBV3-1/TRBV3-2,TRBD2,TGTGCCAGCAGCCAACAGACTAGCGGGATGACAGATACGCAGTATTTT,CASSQQTSGMTDTQYF
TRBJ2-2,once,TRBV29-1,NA,TGCAGCGTTACACGGGACACAAACACCGGGGAGCTGTTTTTT,CSVTRDTNTGELFF
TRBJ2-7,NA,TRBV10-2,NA,TGCGCCAGCATGCAGGGAGGATACGAGCAGTACTTC,CASMQGGYEQYF
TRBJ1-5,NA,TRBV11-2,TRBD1,TGTGCCAGCAGCTCCCAGGGGGAAGTCAATCAGCCCCAGCATTTT,CASSSQGEVNQPQHF
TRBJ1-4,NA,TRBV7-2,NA,TGTGCCAGCAGCACCGGGACTAGCGGGAGGGCCGGCGAAAAACTGTTTTTT,CASSTGTSGRAGEKLFF
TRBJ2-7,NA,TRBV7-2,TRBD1,TGTGCCAGCAGCCCGACAGGGCAAGCCTACGAGCAGTACTTC,CASSPTGQAYEQYF
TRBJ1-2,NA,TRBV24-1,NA,TGTGCCACCAGTGATTTGCCCGATATGACAGGCTACACCTTC,CATSDLPDMTGYTF
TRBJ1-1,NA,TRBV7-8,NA,TGTGCCAGCAGCCGATCAGGTCCAGCTGAAGCTTTCTTT,CASSRSGPAEAFF
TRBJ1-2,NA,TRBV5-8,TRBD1,TGTGCCAGCAGCTTGTTACAGGGGCTTAACTATGGCTACACCTTC,CASSLLQGLNYGYTF
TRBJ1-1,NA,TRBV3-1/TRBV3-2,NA,TGTGCCAGCAGCCAAGTGGAGGGAGTCACTGAAGCTTTCTTT,CASSQVEGVTEAFF
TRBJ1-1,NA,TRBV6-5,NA,TGTGCCAGCAGCCCCTTTCAGAGGGACACTGAAGCTTTCTTT,CASSPFQRDTEAFF
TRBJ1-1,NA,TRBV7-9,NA,TGTGCCAGCAGCTTTGGCACAGCGAACACTGAAGCTTTCTTT,CASSFGTANTEAFF
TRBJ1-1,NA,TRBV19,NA,TGTGCCACCAAGACGGGGGTGGATGAAGCTTTCTTT,CATKTGVDEAFF
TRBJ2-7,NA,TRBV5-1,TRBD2,TGCGCCAGCAGAAGGTATGGACAAGCGGGAGGGCCAGACGAGCAGTACTTC,CASRRYGQAGGPDEQYF
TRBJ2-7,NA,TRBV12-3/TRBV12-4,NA,TGTGCCAGCAGCCCATCATCCTACGAGCAGTACTTC,CASSPSSYEQYF
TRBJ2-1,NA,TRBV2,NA,TGTGCCAGCAGTGAGCGGGGCAATGAGCAGTTCTTC,CASSERGNEQFF
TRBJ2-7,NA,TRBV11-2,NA,TGTGCCAGCAGCTTGAGGGCTGGGCCCGGCGAGCAGTACTTC,CASSLRAGPGEQYF
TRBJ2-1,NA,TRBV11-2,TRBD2,TGTGCCAGCAGCTTAGTTCTATGGCTAGCGGTTAAAAATGAGCAGTTCTTC,CASSLVLWLAVKNEQFF
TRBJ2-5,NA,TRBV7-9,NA,TGTGCCAGCAGCTTCAGGGCGGGGGAGACCCAGTACTTC,CASSFRAGETQYF
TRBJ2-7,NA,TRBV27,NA,TGTGCCAGCAGTTTATCAGGGGGGGGCGAGCAGTACTTC,CASSLSGGGEQYF
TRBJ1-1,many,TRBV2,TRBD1,TGTGCCAGCAGGGACCACCAAGGGGGCGCGTACACTGAAGCTTTCTTT,CASRDHQGGAYTEAFF